This T cell receptor (beta chain) originates from a study of Graves' ophthalmopathy and Graves' hyperthyroidism. Germline V gives CDR1 SNHLY, CDR2 FYNNEI. The CDR3 spans 15 residues. V was cut by 5 bases and J by 2 bases, with 15 bases left in between. Many counts were recorded for this clonotype. Amplified material comprised TCR beta CDR3 regions derived from RNA transcripts. First-round RT-PCR with HTBI primers preceded a second-round multiplex PCR. TCRdb recomputed calls from the multiplex PCR reads with MiXCR, one row per CDR3 protein. The table records hundreds of thousands of distinct CDR3 sequences, roughly 21% of them present only once.

The chain joins TRBV2 to TRBJ1-2; D unclear. This receptor was identified in a woman between 18 and 29 years old with stable Graves' hyperthyroidism. Sequencing was performed on peripheral blood. In DNA form, the CDR3 reads TGTGCCAGCAGTCCTCGTTCAGGAATAAACTATGGCTACACCTTC. Its translation is CASSPRSGINYGYTF. Together with reference TRBV2 and TRBJ1-2, the CDR3 gives the full variable domain: EPEVTQTPSHQVTQMGQEVILRCVPISNHLYFYWYRQILGQKVEFLVSFYNNEISEKSEIFDDQFSVERPDGSNFTLKIRSTKLEDSAMYFCASSPRSGINYGYTFGSGTRLTVV.